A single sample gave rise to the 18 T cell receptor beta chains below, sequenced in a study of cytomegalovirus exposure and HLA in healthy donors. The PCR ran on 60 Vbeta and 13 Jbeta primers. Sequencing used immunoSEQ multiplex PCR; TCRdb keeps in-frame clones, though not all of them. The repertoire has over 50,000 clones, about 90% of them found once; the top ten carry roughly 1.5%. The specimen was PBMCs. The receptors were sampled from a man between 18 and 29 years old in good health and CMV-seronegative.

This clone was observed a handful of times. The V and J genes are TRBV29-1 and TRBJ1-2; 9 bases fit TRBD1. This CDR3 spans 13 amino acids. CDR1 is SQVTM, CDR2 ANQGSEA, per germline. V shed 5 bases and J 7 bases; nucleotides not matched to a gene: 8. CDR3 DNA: TGCAGCGTTTATCCGGGACAGGGTGCTGGCTACACCTTC. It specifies CSVYPGQGAGYTF.

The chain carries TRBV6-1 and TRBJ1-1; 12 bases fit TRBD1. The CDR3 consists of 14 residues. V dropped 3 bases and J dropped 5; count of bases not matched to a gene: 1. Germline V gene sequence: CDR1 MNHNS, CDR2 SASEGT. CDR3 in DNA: TGTGCCAGCAGTGAGGGACAGGGGGCGACTGAAGCTTTCTTT. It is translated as CASSEGQGATEAFF.

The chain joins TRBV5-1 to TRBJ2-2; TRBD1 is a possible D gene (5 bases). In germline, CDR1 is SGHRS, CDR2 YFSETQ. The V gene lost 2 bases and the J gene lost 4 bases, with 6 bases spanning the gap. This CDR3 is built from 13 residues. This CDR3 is CASSFQGTGELFF. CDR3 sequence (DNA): TGCGCCAGCAGCTTTCAGGGCACCGGGGAGCTGTTTTTT. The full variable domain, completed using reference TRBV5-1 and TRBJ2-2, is KAGVTQTPRYLIKTRGQQVTLSCSPISGHRSVSWYQQTPGQGLQFLFEYFSETQRNKGNFPGRFSGRQFSNSRSEMNVSTLELGDSALYLCASSFQGTGELFFGEGSRLTVL.

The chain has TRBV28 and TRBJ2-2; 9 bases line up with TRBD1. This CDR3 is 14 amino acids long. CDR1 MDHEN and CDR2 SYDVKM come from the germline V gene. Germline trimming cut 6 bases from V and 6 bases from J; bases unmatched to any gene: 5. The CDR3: CASREQGAAGELFF. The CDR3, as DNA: TGTGCCAGCAGGGAACAGGGGGCGGCCGGGGAGCTGTTTTTT.

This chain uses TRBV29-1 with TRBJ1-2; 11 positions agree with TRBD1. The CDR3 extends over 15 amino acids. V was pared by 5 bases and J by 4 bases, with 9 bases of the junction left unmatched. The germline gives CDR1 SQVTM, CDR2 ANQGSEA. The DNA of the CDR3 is TGCAGCGTTCCGCCCCCTGGGACAGGGGGCTATGGCTACACCTTC. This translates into CSVPPPGTGGYGYTF.

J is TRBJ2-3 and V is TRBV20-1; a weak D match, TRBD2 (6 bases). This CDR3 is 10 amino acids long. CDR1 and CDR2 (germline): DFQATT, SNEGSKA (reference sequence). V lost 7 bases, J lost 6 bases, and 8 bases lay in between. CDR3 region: CSEGRDTQYF. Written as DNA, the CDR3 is TGCAGTGAAGGGAGGGATACGCAGTATTTT.

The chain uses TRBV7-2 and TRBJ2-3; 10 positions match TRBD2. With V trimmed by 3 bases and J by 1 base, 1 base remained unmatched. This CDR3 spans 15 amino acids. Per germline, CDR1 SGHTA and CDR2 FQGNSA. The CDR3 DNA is TGTGCCAGCAGCTTCCTAGCGGGGGGCACAGATACGCAGTATTTT. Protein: CASSFLAGGTDTQYF.

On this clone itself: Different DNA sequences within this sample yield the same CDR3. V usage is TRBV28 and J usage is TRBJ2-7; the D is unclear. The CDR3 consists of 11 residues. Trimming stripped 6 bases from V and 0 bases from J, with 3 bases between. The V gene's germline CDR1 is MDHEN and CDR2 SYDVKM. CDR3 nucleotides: TGTGCCAGCAGATACTCCTACGAGCAGTACTTC. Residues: CASRYSYEQYF. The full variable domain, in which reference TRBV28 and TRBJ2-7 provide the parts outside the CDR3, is DVKVTQSSRYLVKRTGEKVFLECVQDMDHENMFWYRQDPGLGLRLIYFSYDVKMKEKGDIPEGYSVSREKKERFSLILESASTNQTSMYLCASRYSYEQYFGPGTRLTVT.

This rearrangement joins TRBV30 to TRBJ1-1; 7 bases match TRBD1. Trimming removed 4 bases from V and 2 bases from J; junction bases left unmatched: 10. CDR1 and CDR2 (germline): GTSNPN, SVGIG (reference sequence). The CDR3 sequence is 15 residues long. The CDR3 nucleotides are TGTGCCTGGACTAAGGCGGGGACAGCCAACACTGAAGCTTTCTTT. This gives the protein CAWTKAGTANTEAFF.

CDR3 nucleotide sequence: TGTGCCAGCAGCACTGGAGTAACACCCCTCCACTTT. Translating gives CASSTGVTPLHF. The rearrangement joins TRBV11-2 to TRBJ1-6; D ambiguous. Trimming left V 5 bases short and J 11 bases short, with 10 bases between. CDR1 is SGHAT, CDR2 FQNNGV, per germline. This CDR3 spans 12 amino acids.

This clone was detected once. The CDR3 reads CASIPSPGTGNNYGYTF. In nucleotides, the CDR3 is TGTGCCAGCATCCCGTCCCCCGGGACAGGGAACAACTATGGCTACACCTTC. The chain couples TRBV2 to TRBJ1-2, with 9 nucleotides matching TRBD1. The germline gives CDR1 SNHLY, CDR2 FYNNEI. J gave up 2 bases and V 7 bases, and 14 bases lay outside the gene matches. This CDR3 has 17 residues.

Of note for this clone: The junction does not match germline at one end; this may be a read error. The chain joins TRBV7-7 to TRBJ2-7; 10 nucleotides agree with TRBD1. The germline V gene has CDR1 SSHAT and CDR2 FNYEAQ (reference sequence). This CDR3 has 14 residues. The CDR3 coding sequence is TGTGCTAGCAGCTTAGGGACAGGGGACCACGAGCAGTACTTC. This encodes CASSLGTGDHEQYF.

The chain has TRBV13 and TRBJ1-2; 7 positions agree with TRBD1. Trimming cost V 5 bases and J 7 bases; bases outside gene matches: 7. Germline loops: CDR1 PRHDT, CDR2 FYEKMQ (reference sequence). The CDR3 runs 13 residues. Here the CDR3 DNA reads TGTGCCAGCAGCCCCGACAGGGAAGCTGGCTACACCTTC. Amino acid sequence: CASSPDREAGYTF.

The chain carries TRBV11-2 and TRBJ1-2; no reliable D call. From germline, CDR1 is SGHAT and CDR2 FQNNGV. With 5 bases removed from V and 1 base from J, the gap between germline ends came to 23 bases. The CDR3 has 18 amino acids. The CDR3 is CASSRTGYSAGFNYGYTF. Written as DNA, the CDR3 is TGTGCCAGCAGCCGCACTGGGTACTCTGCAGGCTTTAACTATGGCTACACCTTC.

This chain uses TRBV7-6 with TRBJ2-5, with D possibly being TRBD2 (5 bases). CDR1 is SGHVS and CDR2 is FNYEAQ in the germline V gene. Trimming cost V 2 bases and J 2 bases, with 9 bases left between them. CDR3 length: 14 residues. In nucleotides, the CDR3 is TGTGCCAGCAGCTTACCGGGGAATCAAGAGACCCAGTACTTC. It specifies CASSLPGNQETQYF.

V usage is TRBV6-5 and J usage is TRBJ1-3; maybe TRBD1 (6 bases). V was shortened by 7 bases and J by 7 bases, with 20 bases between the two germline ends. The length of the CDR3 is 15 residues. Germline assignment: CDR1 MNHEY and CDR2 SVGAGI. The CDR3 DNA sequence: TGTGCCAGCAAGACGGCAGGGGTGCTGGAGAACACCATATATTTT. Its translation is CASKTAGVLENTIYF.

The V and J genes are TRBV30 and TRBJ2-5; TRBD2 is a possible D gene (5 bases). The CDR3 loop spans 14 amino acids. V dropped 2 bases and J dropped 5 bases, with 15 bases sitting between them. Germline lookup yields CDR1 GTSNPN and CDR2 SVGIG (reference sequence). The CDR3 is CAWSRDGRRETQYF. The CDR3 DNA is TGTGCCTGGAGTAGGGATGGCCGGAGGGAGACCCAGTACTTC.

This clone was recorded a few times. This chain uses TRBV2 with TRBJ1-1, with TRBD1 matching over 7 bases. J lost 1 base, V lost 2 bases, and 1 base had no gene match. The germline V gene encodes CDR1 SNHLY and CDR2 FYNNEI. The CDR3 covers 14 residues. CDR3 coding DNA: TGTGCCAGCAGTGAAAACAGGGGGAACACTGAAGCTTTCTTT. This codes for CASSENRGNTEAFF. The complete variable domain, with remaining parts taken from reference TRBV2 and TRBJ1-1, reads EPEVTQTPSHQVTQMGQEVILRCVPISNHLYFYWYRQILGQKVEFLVSFYNNEISEKSEIFDDQFSVERPDGSNFTLKIRSTKLEDSAMYFCASSENRGNTEAFFGQGTRLTVV.